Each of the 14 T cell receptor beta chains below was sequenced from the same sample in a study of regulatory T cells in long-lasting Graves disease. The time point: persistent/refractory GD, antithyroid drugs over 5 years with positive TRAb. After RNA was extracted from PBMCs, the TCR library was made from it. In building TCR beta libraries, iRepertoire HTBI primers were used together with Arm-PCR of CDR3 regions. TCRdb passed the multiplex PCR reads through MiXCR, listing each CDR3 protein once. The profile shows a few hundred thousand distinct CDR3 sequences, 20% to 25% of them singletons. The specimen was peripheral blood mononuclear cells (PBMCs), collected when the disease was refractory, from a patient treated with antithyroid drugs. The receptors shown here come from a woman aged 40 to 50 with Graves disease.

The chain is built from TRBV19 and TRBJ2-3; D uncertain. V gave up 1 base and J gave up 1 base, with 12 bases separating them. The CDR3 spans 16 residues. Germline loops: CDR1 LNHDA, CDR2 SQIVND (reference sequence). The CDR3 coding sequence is TGTGCCAGTAGTATAGCGGGCAGAAGCCGCACAGATACGCAGTATTTT. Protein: CASSIAGRSRTDTQYF.

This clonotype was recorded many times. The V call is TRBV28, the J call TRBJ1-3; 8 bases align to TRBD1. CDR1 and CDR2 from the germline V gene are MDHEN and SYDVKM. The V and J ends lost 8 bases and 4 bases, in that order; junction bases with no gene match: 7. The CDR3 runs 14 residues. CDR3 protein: CASGWRTGGNTIYF. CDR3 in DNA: TGTGCCAGCGGCTGGAGGACAGGGGGAAACACCATATATTTT.

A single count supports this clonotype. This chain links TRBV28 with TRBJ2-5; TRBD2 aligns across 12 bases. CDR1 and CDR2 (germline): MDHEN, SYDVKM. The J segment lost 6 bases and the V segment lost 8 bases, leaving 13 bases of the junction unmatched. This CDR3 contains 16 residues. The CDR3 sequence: CASSPFETSGSKTQYF. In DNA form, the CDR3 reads TGTGCCAGCTCACCATTCGAGACTAGCGGGAGTAAGACCCAGTACTTC.

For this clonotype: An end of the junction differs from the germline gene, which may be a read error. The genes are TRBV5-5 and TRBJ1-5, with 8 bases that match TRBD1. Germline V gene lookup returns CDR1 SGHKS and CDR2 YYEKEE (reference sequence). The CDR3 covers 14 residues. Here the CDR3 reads CASSLAGQGQPQHF. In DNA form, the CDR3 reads TGCGCCAGCAGCTTGGCCGGACAGGGTCAGCCCCAGCATTTT.

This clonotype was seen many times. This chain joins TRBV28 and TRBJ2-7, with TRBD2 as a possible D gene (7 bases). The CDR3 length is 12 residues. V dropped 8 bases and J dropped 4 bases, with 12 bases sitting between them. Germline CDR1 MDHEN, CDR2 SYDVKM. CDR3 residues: CASEGGAYEQYF. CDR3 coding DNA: TGTGCCAGCGAAGGGGGGGCGTACGAGCAGTACTTC.

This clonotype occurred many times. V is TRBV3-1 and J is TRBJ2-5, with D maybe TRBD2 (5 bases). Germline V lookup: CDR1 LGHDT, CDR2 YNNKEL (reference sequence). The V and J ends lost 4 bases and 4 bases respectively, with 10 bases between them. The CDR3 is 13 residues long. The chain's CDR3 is CASSPRDRETQYF. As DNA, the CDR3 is TGTGCCAGCAGCCCTCGGGATCGAGAGACCCAGTACTTC.

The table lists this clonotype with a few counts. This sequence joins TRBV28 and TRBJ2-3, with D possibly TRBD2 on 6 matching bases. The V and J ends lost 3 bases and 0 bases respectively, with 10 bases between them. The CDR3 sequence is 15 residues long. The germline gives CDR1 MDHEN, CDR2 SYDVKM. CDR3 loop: CASSFAGTSTDTQYF. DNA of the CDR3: TGTGCCAGCAGTTTCGCGGGAACTAGCACAGATACGCAGTATTTT.

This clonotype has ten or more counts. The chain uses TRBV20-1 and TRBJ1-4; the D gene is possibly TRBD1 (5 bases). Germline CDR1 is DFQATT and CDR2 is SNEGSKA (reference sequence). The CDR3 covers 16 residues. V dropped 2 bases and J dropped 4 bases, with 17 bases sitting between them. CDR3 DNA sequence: TGCAGTGCTAGAATCGCAGGGAAGGGCTATAATGAAAAACTGTTTTTT. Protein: CSARIAGKGYNEKLFF.

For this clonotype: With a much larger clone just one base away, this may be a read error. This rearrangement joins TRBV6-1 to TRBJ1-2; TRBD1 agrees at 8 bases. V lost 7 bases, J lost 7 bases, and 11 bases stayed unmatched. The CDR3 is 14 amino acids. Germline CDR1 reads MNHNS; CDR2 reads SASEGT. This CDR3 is CASKVAGGAGGYTF. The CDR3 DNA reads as TGTGCCAGCAAAGTGGCAGGGGGCGCGGGTGGCTACACCTTC.

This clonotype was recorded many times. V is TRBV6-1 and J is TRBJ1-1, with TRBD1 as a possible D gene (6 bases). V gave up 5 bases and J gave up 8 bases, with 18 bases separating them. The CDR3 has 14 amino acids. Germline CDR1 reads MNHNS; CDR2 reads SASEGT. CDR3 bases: TGTGCCAGCAGTCAATACGAGGGGGGGCCCGAAGCTTTCTTT. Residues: CASSQYEGGPEAFF.

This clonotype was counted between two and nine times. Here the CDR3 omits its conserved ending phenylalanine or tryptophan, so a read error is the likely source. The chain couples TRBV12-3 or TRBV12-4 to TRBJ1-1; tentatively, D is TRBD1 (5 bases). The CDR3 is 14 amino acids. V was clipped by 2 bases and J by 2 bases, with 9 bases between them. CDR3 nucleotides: TGTGCCAGCAGTTTAATGAGGGGAAACACTGAAGCTTTCCTT. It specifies CASSLMRGNTEAFL.

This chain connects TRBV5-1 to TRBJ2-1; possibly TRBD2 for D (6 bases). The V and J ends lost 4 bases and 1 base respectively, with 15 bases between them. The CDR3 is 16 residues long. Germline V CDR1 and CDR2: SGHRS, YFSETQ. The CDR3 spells CASSPRGGDSYNEQFF. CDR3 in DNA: TGCGCCAGCAGCCCCCGGGGCGGGGATTCCTACAATGAGCAGTTCTTC.

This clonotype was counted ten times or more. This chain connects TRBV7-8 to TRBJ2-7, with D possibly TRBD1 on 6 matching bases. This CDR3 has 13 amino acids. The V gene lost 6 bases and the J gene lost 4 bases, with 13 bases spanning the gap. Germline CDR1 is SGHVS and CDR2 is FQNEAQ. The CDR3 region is CASSRTEGYEQYF. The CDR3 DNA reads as TGTGCCAGCAGTAGGACAGAAGGGTACGAGCAGTACTTC. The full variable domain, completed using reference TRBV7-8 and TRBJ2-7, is GAGVSQSPRYKVAKRGQDVALRCDPISGHVSLFWYQQALGQGPEFLTYFQNEAQLDKSGLPSDRFFAERPEGSVSTLKIQRTQQEDSAVYLCASSRTEGYEQYFGPGTRLTVT.

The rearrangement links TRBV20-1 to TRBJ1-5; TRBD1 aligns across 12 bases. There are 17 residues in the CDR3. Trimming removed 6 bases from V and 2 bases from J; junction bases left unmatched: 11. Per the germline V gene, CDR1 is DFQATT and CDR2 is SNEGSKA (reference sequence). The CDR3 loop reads CSAAGDRGLSGNQPQHF. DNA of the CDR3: TGCAGTGCGGCGGGGGACAGGGGGCTCTCTGGCAATCAGCCCCAGCATTTT.